This T cell receptor beta chain comes out of a study of cytotoxic CD8 clonotypes in ibrutinib-treated CLL. Turning to the study itself: The patients comprised more than ten relapsed/refractory and 15 treatment-naive cases, around 18 IGHV unmutated. Response specimens were obtained following a median treatment duration of approximately 12 months, with a range of 6 to 36. Responses: around 24 partial, 2 complete; after median around 70 months, roughly 14 stayed remitted, around twelve progressed.

Overall study findings and caveats: With treatment, public clonotypes, which were uncommon, either contracted or remained stable.

The CDR3 covers 13 residues. Germline V gene lookup returns CDR1 MRHNA and CDR2 SNTAGT. V gave up 6 bases and J gave up 4 bases, with 12 bases separating them. TCRdb keeps only in-frame clones here, not all; method: immunoSEQ multiplex PCR. The sample records 20,000 to 25,000 clones, 70% to 80% being singletons. Points on this clone: Its target is not known.

This TCR was sampled from a human donor with chronic lymphocytic leukemia. This chain uses TRBV6-4 with TRBJ1-1; the D is unclear. The sample here was PBMCs, taken before ibrutinib treatment. CDR3 sequence (DNA): TGTGCCAGCAGCCGCATTCGGGGCACTGAAGCTTTCTTT. It translates to CASSRIRGTEAFF.